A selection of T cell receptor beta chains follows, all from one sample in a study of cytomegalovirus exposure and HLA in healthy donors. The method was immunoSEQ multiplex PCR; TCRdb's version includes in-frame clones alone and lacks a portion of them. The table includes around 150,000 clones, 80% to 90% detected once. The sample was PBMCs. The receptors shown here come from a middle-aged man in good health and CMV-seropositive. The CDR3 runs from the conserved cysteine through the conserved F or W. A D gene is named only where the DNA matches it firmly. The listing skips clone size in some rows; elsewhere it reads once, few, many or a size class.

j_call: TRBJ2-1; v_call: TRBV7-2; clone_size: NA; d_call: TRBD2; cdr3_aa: CATTSGGGYNEQFF; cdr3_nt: TGTGCCACTACTAGCGGGGGGGGTTACAATGAGCAGTTCTTC
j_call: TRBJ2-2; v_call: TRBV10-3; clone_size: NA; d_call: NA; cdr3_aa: CAIRKTSANTGELFF; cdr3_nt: TGTGCCATCAGGAAAACAAGCGCGAACACCGGGGAGCTGTTTTTT
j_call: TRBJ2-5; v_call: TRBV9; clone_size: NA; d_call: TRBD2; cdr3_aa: CASSVGSGETQYF; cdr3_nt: TGTGCCAGCAGCGTTGGTAGCGGGGAGACCCAGTACTTC
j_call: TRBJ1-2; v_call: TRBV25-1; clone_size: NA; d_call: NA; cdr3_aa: CASSEGGVGSYTF; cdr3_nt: TGTGCCAGCAGTGAAGGAGGGGTCGGTAGCTACACCTTC
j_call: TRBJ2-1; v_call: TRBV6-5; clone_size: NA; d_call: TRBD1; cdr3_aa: CASSYGTGAYNEQFF; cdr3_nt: TGTGCCAGCAGTTACGGGACAGGGGCGTACAATGAGCAGTTCTTC
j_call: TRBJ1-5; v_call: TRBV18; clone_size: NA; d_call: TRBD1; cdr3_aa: CASSPQGEVQPQHF; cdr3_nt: TGTGCCAGCTCACCCCAGGGGGAGGTTCAGCCCCAGCATTTT
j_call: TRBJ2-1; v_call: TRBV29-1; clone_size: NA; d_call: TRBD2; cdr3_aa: CSVGGSSYNEQFF; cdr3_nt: TGCAGCGTTGGCGGGAGCTCCTACAATGAGCAGTTCTTC
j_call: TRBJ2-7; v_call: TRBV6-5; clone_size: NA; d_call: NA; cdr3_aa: CASSRAGTSSEQYF; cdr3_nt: TGTGCCAGCAGCAGGGCCGGGACATCTTCCGAGCAGTACTTC
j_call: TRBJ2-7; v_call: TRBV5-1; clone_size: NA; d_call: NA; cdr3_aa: CASSRLRAGDSYEQYF; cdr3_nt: TGCGCCAGCAGCCGACTTCGGGCAGGGGACTCCTACGAGCAGTACTTC
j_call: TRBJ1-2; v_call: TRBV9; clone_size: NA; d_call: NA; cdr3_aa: CASTAGTRSDYGYTF; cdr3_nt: TGTGCCAGCACCGCCGGGACACGGTCGGACTATGGCTACACCTTC
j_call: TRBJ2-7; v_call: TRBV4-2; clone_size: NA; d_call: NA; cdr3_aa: CASSQGQGTYEQYF; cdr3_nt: TGTGCCAGCAGCCAAGGTCAGGGGACCTACGAGCAGTACTTC
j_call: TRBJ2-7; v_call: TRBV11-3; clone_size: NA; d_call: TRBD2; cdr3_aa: CASSGLAELLFPYEQYF; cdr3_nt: TGTGCCAGCAGCGGACTAGCGGAACTCCTATTTCCCTACGAGCAGTACTTC
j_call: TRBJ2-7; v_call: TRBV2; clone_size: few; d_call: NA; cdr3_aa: CASRADSWFYEQYF; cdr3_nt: TGTGCCAGCAGGGCGGACTCCTGGTTCTACGAGCAGTACTTC
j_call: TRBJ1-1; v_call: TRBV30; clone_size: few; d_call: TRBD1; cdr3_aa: CALKTGTGGANTEAFF; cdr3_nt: TGTGCTCTTAAAACCGGGACAGGGGGTGCTAACACTGAAGCTTTCTTT
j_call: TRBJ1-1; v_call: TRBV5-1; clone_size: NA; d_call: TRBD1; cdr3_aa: CASSLGQGLNTEAFF; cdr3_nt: TGCGCCAGCAGCCTCGGACAGGGGCTTAATACTGAAGCTTTCTTT
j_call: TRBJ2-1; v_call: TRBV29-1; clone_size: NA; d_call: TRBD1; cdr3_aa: CSVDSRGQGRYNEQFF; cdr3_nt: TGCAGCGTTGATAGCCGAGGACAGGGTAGATACAATGAGCAGTTCTTC
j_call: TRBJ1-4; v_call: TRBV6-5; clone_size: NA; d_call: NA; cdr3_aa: CASSYSWKGRSEKLFF; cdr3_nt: TGTGCCAGCAGTTACTCGTGGAAGGGGCGGAGTGAAAAACTGTTTTTT
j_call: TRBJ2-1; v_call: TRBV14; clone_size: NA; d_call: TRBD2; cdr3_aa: CASSPPAAGNYNEQFF; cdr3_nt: TGTGCCAGCAGCCCGCCCGCAGCGGGAAACTACAATGAGCAGTTCTTC
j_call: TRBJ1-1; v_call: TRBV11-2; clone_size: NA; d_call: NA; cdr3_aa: CASSLAGLSRTAFF; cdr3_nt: TGTGCCAGCAGCCTTGCGGGACTCTCGAGGACAGCTTTCTTT
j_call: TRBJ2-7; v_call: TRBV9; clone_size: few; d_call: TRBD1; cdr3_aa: CASSPRDRGIYNEQYF; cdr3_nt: TGTGCCAGCAGCCCCCGGGACAGAGGAATATACAACGAGCAGTACTTC
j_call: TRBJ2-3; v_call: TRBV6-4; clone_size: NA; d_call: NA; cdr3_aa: CASSDFNRGDTQYF; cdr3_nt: TGTGCCAGCAGTGACTTCAACCGCGGGGATACGCAGTATTTT
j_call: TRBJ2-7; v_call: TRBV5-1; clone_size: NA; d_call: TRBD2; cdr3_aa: CASSPGLAGEGREQYF; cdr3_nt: TGCGCCAGCAGCCCCGGACTAGCGGGGGAAGGGAGGGAGCAGTACTTC
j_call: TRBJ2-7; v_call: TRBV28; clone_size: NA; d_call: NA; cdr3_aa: CASSRHGTGVYEQYF; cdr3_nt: TGTGCCAGCAGTAGACATGGTACGGGGGTGTACGAGCAGTACTTC
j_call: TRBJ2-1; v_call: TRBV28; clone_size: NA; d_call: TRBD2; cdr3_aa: CASSGRLAGYNEQFF; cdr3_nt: TGTGCCAGCAGTGGGAGACTAGCAGGGTACAATGAGCAGTTCTTC
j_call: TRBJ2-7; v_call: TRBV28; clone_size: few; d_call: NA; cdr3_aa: CASSRSPEQYF; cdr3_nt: TGTGCCAGCAGCCGGAGTCCCGAGCAGTACTTC
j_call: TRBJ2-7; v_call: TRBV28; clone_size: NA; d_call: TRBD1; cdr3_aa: CASTPPTGLSYEQYF; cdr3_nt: TGTGCCAGCACCCCCCCGACAGGGCTCTCCTACGAGCAGTACTTC
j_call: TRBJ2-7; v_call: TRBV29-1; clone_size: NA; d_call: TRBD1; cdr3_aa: CSVAGTAPHEQYF; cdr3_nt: TGCAGCGTCGCCGGGACAGCCCCACACGAGCAGTACTTC
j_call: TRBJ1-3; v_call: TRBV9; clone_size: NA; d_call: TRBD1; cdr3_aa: CASSAGTGGAYTIYF; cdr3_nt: TGTGCCAGCAGCGCAGGGACAGGGGGCGCTTACACCATATATTTT
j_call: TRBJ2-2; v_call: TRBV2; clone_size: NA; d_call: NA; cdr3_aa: CASREESTGELFF; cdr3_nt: TGTGCCAGCAGGGAGGAGAGCACCGGGGAGCTGTTTTTT
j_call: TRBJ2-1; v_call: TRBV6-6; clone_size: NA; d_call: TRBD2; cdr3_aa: CASSYAGLAGNEQFF; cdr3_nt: TGTGCCAGCAGTTACGCGGGACTAGCGGGAAATGAGCAGTTCTTC
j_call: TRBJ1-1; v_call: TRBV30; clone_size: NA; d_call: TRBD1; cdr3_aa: CAWSVTRDRGIRITEAFF; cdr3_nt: TGTGCCTGGAGCGTGACCCGGGACAGGGGAATAAGAATCACTGAAGCTTTCTTT
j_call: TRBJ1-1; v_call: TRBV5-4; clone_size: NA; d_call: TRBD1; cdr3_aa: CASSGRQGANTEAFF; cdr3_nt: TGTGCCAGCAGTGGGAGACAGGGGGCGAACACTGAAGCTTTCTTT
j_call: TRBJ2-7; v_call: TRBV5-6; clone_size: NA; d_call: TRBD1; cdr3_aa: CASSRTGVSHEQYF; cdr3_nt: TGTGCCAGCAGCAGGACAGGGGTGAGTCACGAGCAGTACTTC
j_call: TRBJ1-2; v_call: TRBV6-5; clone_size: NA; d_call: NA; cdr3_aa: CASSYSGIEGGGYTF; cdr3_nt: TGTGCCAGCAGTTACAGCGGGATAGAGGGAGGTGGCTACACCTTC
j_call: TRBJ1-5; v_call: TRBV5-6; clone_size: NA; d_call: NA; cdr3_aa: CASSSTGYQPQHF; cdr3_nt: TGTGCCAGCAGCTCGACGGGGTATCAGCCCCAGCATTTT
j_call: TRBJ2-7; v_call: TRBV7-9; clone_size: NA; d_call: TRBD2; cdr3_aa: CASSSRLAGDEQYF; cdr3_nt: TGTGCCAGCAGCTCCCGACTAGCGGGAGACGAGCAGTACTTC
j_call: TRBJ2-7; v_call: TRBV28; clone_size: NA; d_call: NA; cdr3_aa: CARAGGGVTYEQYF; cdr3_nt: TGTGCCAGGGCCGGCGGGGGCGTAACCTACGAGCAGTACTTC
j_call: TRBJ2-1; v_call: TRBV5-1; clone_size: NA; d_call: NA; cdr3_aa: CASSRDYGSYNEQFF; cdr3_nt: TGCGCCAGCAGCCGGGATTACGGCTCTTACAATGAGCAGTTCTTC
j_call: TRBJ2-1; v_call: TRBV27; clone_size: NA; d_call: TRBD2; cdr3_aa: CASSTLTSGNSYNEQFF; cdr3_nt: TGTGCCAGCAGTACCTTAACTAGCGGCAACTCCTACAATGAGCAGTTCTTC
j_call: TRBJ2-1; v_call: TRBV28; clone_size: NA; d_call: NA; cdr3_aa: CASSSGGRRYNEQFF; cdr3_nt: TGTGCCAGCTCCTCCGGAGGGAGGAGGTACAATGAGCAGTTCTTC
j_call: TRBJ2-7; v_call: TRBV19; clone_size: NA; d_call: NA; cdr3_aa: CASSIGGYEQYF; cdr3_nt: TGTGCCAGTAGTATCGGGGGCTACGAGCAGTACTTC
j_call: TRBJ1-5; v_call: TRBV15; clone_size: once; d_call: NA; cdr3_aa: CATNQRRGSNQPQHF; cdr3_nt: TGTGCCACGAACCAGCGAAGGGGGAGCAATCAGCCCCAGCATTTT
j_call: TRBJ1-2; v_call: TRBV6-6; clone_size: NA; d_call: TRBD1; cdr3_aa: CASSYLGTGVGYTF; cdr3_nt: TGTGCCAGCAGTTACCTAGGGACAGGGGTAGGCTACACCTTC
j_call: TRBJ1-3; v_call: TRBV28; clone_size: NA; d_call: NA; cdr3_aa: CASSQYREAGNTIYF; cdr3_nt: TGTGCCAGCAGTCAATACAGGGAAGCTGGAAACACCATATATTTT
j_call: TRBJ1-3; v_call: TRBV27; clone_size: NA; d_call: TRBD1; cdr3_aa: CASAQGALGNTIYF; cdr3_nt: TGTGCCAGCGCGCAGGGGGCGTTAGGAAACACCATATATTTT
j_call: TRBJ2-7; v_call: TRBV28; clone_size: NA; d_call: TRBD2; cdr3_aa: CASSLWGGSHYEQYF; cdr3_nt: TGTGCCAGCAGTTTATGGGGAGGGTCACATTACGAGCAGTACTTC
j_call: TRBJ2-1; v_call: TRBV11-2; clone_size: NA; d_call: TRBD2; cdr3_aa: CASRLLASSYNEQFF; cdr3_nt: TGTGCCAGCCGCCTACTAGCGAGCTCCTACAATGAGCAGTTCTTC
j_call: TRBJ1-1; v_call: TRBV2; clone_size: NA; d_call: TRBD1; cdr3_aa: CTSILRGPDEAFF; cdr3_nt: TGTACCAGCATATTAAGGGGGCCTGATGAAGCTTTCTTT
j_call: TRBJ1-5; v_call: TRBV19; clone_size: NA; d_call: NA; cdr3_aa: CASSIAGGQPQHF; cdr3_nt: TGTGCCAGTAGTATAGCCGGAGGTCAGCCCCAGCATTTT